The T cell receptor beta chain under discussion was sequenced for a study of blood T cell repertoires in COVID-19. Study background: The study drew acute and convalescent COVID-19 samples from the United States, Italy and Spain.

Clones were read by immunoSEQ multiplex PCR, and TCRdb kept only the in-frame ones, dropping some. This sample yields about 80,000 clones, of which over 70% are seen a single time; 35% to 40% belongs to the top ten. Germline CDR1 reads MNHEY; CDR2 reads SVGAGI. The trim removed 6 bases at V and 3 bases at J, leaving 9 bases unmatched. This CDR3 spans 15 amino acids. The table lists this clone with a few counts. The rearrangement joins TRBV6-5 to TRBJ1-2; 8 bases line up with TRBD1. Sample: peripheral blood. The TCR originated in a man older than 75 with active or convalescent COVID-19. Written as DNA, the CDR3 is TGTGCCAGCAGCCGACAGGGGAAGGGTGACTATGGCTACACCTTC. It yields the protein CASSRQGKGDYGYTF.